What follows are 12 T cell receptor beta chains derived from one specimen sequenced in a study of early T cells in non-severe SARS-CoV-2 infection. In TCRdb, the 5' RACE reads were re-called with MiXCR into one record per CDR3 protein. In the table there are 90,000 to 100,000 distinct CDR3 sequences, roughly 13% of which are singletons. Specimen: whole blood. The receptors originated from an adult who was a healthcare worker with PCR-confirmed SARS-CoV-2 infection or an uninfected control (not recorded which).

In its sample, this clonotype was seen a few times. This chain links TRBV28 with TRBJ2-7, with 8 bases aligning to TRBD1. The germline CDR1 and CDR2 sequences are MDHEN and SYDVKM. V trimming: 7 bases; J trimming: 6 bases; junction bases outside the gene matches: 11. The CDR3 extends over 14 amino acids. CDR3 sequence reads: CASNGQGKSSEQYF. As DNA, the CDR3 is TGTGCCAGCAACGGACAGGGTAAATCCAGCGAGCAGTACTTC. Full variable domain (missing parts from reference TRBV28 and TRBJ2-7): DVKVTQSSRYLVKRTGEKVFLECVQDMDHENMFWYRQDPGLGLRLIYFSYDVKMKEKGDIPEGYSVSREKKERFSLILESASTNQTSMYLCASNGQGKSSEQYFGPGTRLTVT.

This clonotype has at least ten counts. The chain employs TRBV29-1 and TRBJ1-5, with 9 bases fitting TRBD1. The CDR3 spans 13 residues. CDR1 SQVTM and CDR2 ANQGSEA come from the germline V gene. The V and J ends lost 5 bases and 7 bases, in that order; junction bases with no gene match: 6. The CDR3 coding sequence is TGCAGCGTTTGGACAGGGGAAGGACAGCCCCAGCATTTT. This encodes CSVWTGEGQPQHF. Full variable domain (remainder filled in from reference TRBV29-1 and TRBJ1-5): SAVISQKPSRDICQRGTSLTIQCQVDSQVTMMFWYRQQPGQSLTLIATANQGSEATYESGFVIDKFPISRPNLTFSTLTVSNMSPEDSSIYLCSVWTGEGQPQHFGDGTRLSIL.

This clonotype was recorded at least ten times. The chain links TRBV9 to TRBJ2-5; 9 positions agree with TRBD1. The ends lost 4 bases at V and 5 bases at J; junction bases unmatched: 12. The CDR3 has 16 residues. CDR1 SGDLS and CDR2 YYNGEE come from the germline V gene. The CDR3 nucleotides are TGTGCCAGCAGCCCCCGGGACAGGGATGAGGGGGAGACCCAGTACTTC. Protein sequence: CASSPRDRDEGETQYF.

This sequence joins TRBV28 and TRBJ1-6; TRBD1 agrees at 7 bases. Trimming at V came to 6 bases and at J to 1 base, leaving 18 bases not matched to a gene. Germline V lookup: CDR1 MDHEN, CDR2 SYDVKM. This CDR3 region has 20 residues. The DNA of the CDR3 is TGTGCCAGCAGCCCCAACCCCTTTTACAGGGGAAGATCCTATAATTCACCCCTCCACTTT. It specifies CASSPNPFYRGRSYNSPLHF.

The genes are TRBV12-3 or TRBV12-4 and TRBJ2-1, with 8 bases that match TRBD1. V trimming: 5 bases; J trimming: 7 bases; junction bases outside the gene matches: 16. The CDR3 has 17 amino acids. CDR3: CASSRFGGQGMGNEQFF. For the CDR3, the DNA is TGTGCCAGCAGTCGATTCGGCGGACAGGGAATGGGAAATGAGCAGTTCTTC.

The chain couples TRBV12-3 or TRBV12-4 to TRBJ2-5; D may be TRBD2 (6 bases). The V and J ends lost 2 bases and 6 bases respectively, with 10 bases between them. The CDR3 consists of 13 residues. CDR3 sequence: CASSLRGRQTQYF. The CDR3 nucleotides are TGTGCCAGCAGTTTACGGGGGAGACAGACCCAGTACTTC.

This clonotype has at least ten counts. This sequence joins TRBV5-1 and TRBJ1-1; 8 nucleotides agree with TRBD1. This CDR3 has 13 residues. The V and J ends lost 4 bases and 8 bases, in that order; junction bases with no gene match: 7. Germline V gene data show CDR1 as SGHRS and CDR2 as YFSETQ. The CDR3 is CASSMDRAREAFF. CDR3 coding DNA: TGCGCCAGCAGCATGGACAGGGCGAGGGAAGCTTTCTTT.

This clonotype was found many times. V is TRBV7-6 and J is TRBJ2-3, with 7 bases lining up with TRBD2. Germline V gene lookup returns CDR1 SGHVS and CDR2 FNYEAQ. The CDR3 totals 18 residues. V was clipped by 0 bases and J by 2 bases; unmatched bases: 11. CDR3 loop: CASSLAVASGVITDTQYF. CDR3 coding DNA: TGTGCCAGCAGCTTAGCGGTAGCCAGCGGGGTAATCACAGATACGCAGTATTTT. The whole variable domain, remainder taken from reference TRBV7-6 and TRBJ2-3, is GAGVSQSPRYKVTKRGQDVALRCDPISGHVSLYWYRQALGQGPEFLTYFNYEAQQDKSGLPNDRFSAERPEGSISTLTIQRTEQRDSAMYRCASSLAVASGVITDTQYFGPGTRLTVL.

This clonotype was counted ten times or more. The V and J genes are TRBV25-1 and TRBJ1-1; D unresolved. Trimming stripped 7 bases from V and 3 bases from J, with 18 bases between. Germline V gene sequence: CDR1 MGHDK, CDR2 SYGVNS. The CDR3 runs to 15 residues. For the CDR3, the DNA is TGTGCCAGCATATCGGCCACGCAACCTTACACTGAAGCTTTCTTT. It is translated as CASISATQPYTEAFF.

In its sample, this clonotype was seen a few times. The chain carries TRBV28 and TRBJ1-1; TRBD1 matches 7 bases. The CDR3 loop spans 15 amino acids. Germline trimming cut 4 bases from V and 4 bases from J; bases unmatched to any gene: 9. Looked up from germline, CDR1 is MDHEN and CDR2 is SYDVKM. In nucleotides, the CDR3 is TGTGCCAGCAGTTCCCCTGCATCAGGGGGCACTGAAGCTTTCTTT. The encoded protein is CASSSPASGGTEAFF.

This clonotype has a count of ten or more. The V call is TRBV7-2, the J call TRBJ2-1, with 10 bases matching TRBD2. Germline CDR1 and CDR2: SGHTA and FQGNSA. The CDR3 length is 14 residues. V shed 5 bases, J shed 6 bases, and the junction held 4 bases outside the gene matches. The DNA of the CDR3 is TGTGCCAGCAGCCCTCAGCGGGGGGGCAATGAGCAGTTCTTC. It is translated as CASSPQRGGNEQFF.

There are many counts of this clonotype. The CDR3 DNA follows: TGTGCCAGTAGTACTTACTCCGGGACTGCGAATAAGCAGTTCTTC. It codes for CASSTYSGTANKQFF. The gene calls are TRBV19 and TRBJ2-1; possibly TRBD2 for D (6 bases). This CDR3 has 15 residues. Trimming left V 4 bases short and J 11 bases short, with 21 bases between. CDR1 LNHDA and CDR2 SQIVND come from the germline V gene (reference sequence).